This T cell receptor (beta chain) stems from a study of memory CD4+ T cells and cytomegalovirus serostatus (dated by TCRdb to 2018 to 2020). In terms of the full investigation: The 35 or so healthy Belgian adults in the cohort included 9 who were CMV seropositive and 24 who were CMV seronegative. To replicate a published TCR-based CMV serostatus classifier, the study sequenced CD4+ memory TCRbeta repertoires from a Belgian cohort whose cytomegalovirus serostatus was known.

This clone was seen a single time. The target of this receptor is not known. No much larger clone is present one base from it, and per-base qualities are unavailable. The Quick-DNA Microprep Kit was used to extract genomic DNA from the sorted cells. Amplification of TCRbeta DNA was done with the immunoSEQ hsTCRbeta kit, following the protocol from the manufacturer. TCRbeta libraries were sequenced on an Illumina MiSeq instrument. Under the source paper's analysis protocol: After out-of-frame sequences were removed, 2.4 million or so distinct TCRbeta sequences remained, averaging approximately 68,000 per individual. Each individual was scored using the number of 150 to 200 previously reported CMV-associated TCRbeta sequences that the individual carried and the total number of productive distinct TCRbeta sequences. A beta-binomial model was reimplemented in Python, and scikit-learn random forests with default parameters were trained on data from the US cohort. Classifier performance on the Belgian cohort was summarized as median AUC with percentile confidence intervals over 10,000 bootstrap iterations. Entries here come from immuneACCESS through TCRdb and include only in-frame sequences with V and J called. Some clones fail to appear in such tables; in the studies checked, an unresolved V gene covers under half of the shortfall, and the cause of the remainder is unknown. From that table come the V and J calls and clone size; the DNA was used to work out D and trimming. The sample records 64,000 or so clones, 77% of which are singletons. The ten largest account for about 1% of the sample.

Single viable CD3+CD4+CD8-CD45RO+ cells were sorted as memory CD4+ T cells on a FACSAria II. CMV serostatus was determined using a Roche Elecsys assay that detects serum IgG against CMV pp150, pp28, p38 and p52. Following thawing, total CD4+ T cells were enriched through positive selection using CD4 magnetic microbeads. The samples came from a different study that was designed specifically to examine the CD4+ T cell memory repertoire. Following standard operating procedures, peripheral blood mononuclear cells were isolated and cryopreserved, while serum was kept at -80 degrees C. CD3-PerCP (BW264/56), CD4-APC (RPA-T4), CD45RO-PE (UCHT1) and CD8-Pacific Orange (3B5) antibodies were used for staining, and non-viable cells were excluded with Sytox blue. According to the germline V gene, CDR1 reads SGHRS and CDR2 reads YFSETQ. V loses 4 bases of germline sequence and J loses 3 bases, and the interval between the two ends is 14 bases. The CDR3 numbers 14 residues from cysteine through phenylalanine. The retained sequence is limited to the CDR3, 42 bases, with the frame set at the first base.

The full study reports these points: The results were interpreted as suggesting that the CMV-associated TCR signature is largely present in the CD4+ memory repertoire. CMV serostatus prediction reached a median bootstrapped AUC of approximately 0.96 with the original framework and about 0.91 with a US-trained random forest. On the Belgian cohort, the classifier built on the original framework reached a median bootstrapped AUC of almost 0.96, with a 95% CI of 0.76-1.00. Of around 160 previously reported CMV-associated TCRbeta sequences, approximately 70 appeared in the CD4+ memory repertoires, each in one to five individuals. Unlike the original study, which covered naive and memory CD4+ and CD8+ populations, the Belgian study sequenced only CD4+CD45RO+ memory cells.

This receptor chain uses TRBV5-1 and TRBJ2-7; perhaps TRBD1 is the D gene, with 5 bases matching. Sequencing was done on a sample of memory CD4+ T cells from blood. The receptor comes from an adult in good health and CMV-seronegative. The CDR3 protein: CASSPSTGRYEQYF. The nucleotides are TGCGCCAGCAGCCCCAGCACAGGACGCTACGAGCAGTACTTC.